The 21 T cell receptor beta chains listed next were all sequenced from one sample in a study of neoadjuvant nivolumab and ipilimumab in lung cancer. Clones were sequenced by immunoSEQ multiplex PCR, and TCRdb holds only the in-frame ones, with some missing. The sample has about 17,000 clones; around 69% are singletons. Sequenced material: tumor tissue, taken after neoadjuvant nivolumab, alone or with ipilimumab, at or shortly before surgery. Receptor source: an adult with non-small cell lung cancer.

The chain uses TRBV13 and TRBJ2-3, with a weak D call TRBD2 (6 bases). Germline V lookup: CDR1 PRHDT, CDR2 FYEKMQ (reference sequence). CDR3 length: 15 amino acids. V lost 1 base and J 1 base, leaving 9 bases between the germline ends. DNA of the CDR3: TGTGCCAGCAGCTTAGTGGCTAGCGGCACAGATACGCAGTATTTT. Amino acid sequence: CASSLVASGTDTQYF.

This chain uses TRBV6-1 with TRBJ1-6; tentatively, D is TRBD1 (5 bases). V was pared by 4 bases and J by 7 bases, with 14 bases between. CDR1 and CDR2 from the germline V gene are MNHNS and SASEGT. This CDR3 has 15 amino acids. In DNA, the CDR3 is TGTGCCAGCAGTGGACCACCGGGACGCAATTCACCCCTCCACTTT. It specifies CASSGPPGRNSPLHF.

In nucleotides, the CDR3 is TGTGCCAGCAGCTTATCTACAGCTAACTATGGCTACACCTTC. Its translation is CASSLSTANYGYTF. This chain connects TRBV7-2 to TRBJ1-2; D gene uncertain. CDR3 size: 14 residues. The V and J ends lost 2 bases and 0 bases respectively, with 7 bases between them. Germline values: CDR1 SGHTA, CDR2 FQGNSA.

This rearrangement joins TRBV2 to TRBJ1-2; D gene ambiguous. This CDR3 region has 11 residues. CDR1 is SNHLY, CDR2 FYNNEI, per germline. Trimming stripped 8 bases from V and 3 bases from J, with 7 bases between. The DNA for the CDR3 is TGTGCCAGCCTTGACGACTATGGCTACACCTTC. Translated: CASLDDYGYTF.

The chain joins TRBV7-3 to TRBJ2-7; TRBD1 matches 11 bases. Germline V gene data show CDR1 as SGHTA and CDR2 as FQGTGA. The CDR3 loop spans 14 amino acids. J lost 4 bases, V lost 5 bases, and 4 bases had no gene match. CDR3: CASSAGTGGYEQYF. Written as DNA, the CDR3 is TGTGCCAGCAGCGCTGGGACAGGGGGATACGAGCAGTACTTC.

The rearrangement joins TRBV29-1 to TRBJ2-5; D is perhaps TRBD1 (6 bases). The V end was cut by 2 bases, the J end by 5 bases, with 9 bases between. Germline V CDR1 and CDR2: SQVTM, ANQGSEA. The CDR3 runs 12 residues. CDR3 sequence reads: CSVEYDRETQYF. The CDR3 bases are TGCAGCGTTGAATACGACAGGGAGACCCAGTACTTC.

This rearrangement joins TRBV7-8 to TRBJ2-3, with D unresolved. There are 18 residues in the CDR3. With 2 bases removed from V and 0 bases from J, the gap between germline ends came to 18 bases. Germline CDR1 and CDR2: SGHVS and FQNEAQ. This chain's CDR3 is CASSLQTSGATSTDTQYF. The CDR3 DNA reads as TGTGCCAGCAGCTTACAGACCAGTGGTGCGACTAGCACAGATACGCAGTATTTT.

In the case of this clone: Other DNA sequences within the sample encode an identical CDR3. The rearrangement uses TRBV5-4 and TRBJ1-2, with no clear D. This CDR3 comprises 12 residues. Germline CDR1 and CDR2: SGHNT and YYREEE (reference sequence). V lost 0 bases to trimming and J lost 7 bases, with 7 bases between them. The chain's CDR3 is CASSLASSGYTF. The DNA of the CDR3 is TGTGCCAGCAGCTTGGCGTCCAGTGGCTACACCTTC.

The J gene is TRBJ2-5, the V gene TRBV5-1; tentatively, D is TRBD1 or TRBD2 (5 bases each). The CDR3 runs to 14 residues. V shed 4 bases and J shed 1 base, with 11 bases lying between them. Germline lookup yields CDR1 SGHRS and CDR2 YFSETQ. The CDR3 nucleotides are TGCGCCAGCAGCGCCACGGGGACCCAAGAGACCCAGTACTTC. It codes for CASSATGTQETQYF.

The genes are TRBV2 and TRBJ2-1, with 9 bases aligning to TRBD2. Germline V gene data show CDR1 as SNHLY and CDR2 as FYNNEI. This CDR3 has 13 residues. V gave up 6 bases and J gave up 8 bases; unmatched junction bases: 5. The CDR3 nucleotides are TGTGCCAGCAGAGGACTAGCGCCCGATGAGCAGTTCTTC. Encoded protein: CASRGLAPDEQFF.

The chain employs TRBV5-1 and TRBJ2-5; 11 nucleotides align to TRBD2. V dropped 0 bases and J dropped 1; count of bases not matched to a gene: 2. The CDR3 is 16 residues long. The germline V gene has CDR1 SGHRS and CDR2 YFSETQ. The CDR3 DNA is TGCGCCAGCAGCTTGGTTAGCGGGGGGGTCCAAGAGACCCAGTACTTC. It specifies CASSLVSGGVQETQYF.

The V gene is TRBV5-1, the J gene TRBJ1-2, with a tentative D call TRBD1 (5 bases). V gave up 4 bases and J gave up 4 bases, with 20 bases separating them. The CDR3 sequence is 16 residues long. CDR1 and CDR2 (germline): SGHRS, YFSETQ. The CDR3 here is CASSPTTASTSYGYTF. In DNA form, the CDR3 reads TGCGCCAGCAGCCCGACGACAGCCTCCACTTCCTATGGCTACACCTTC.

This chain uses TRBV6-5 with TRBJ1-4, with D possibly matching TRBD1 (5 bases). Germline V gene sequence: CDR1 MNHEY, CDR2 SVGAGI. CDR3 length equals 15 residues. Trimming shortened V by 0 bases and J by 3 bases, and 8 bases separated the two germline ends. The CDR3, as DNA: TGTGCCAGCAGTTACTCTGACAGAGCTAATGAAAAACTGTTTTTT. Translated: CASSYSDRANEKLFF.

The chain has TRBV4-1 and TRBJ2-7, with TRBD2 matching over 11 bases. In germline, CDR1 is MGHRA, CDR2 YSYEKL. The CDR3 sequence is 19 residues long. V trimming: 1 base; J trimming: 3 bases; junction bases outside the gene matches: 14. The CDR3 region is CASSQGLLAGDPRDYEQYF. The CDR3 DNA is TGCGCCAGCAGCCAAGGATTACTAGCGGGAGACCCGAGGGACTACGAGCAGTACTTC.

This clone was recorded once. V gene TRBV25-1 combines with J gene TRBJ1-1, with a possible D match to TRBD1 (5 bases). Germline assignment: CDR1 MGHDK and CDR2 SYGVNS. The CDR3 runs to 15 residues. V was shortened by 3 bases and J by 4 bases, with 15 bases between the two germline ends. CDR3 in amino acids: CASSETAGLGTEAFF. The CDR3 DNA reads as TGTGCCAGCAGTGAGACGGCAGGGCTGGGCACTGAAGCTTTCTTT. Full variable domain (missing parts from reference TRBV25-1 and TRBJ1-1): EADIYQTPRYLVIGTGKKITLECSQTMGHDKMYWYQQDPGMELHLIHYSYGVNSTEKGDLSSESTVSRIRTEHFPLTLESARPSHTSQYLCASSETAGLGTEAFFGQGTRLTVV.

This chain links TRBV2 with TRBJ1-5; 9 positions match TRBD1. From germline, CDR1 is SNHLY and CDR2 FYNNEI. The ends lost 3 bases at V and 5 bases at J; junction bases unmatched: 8. This CDR3 spans 16 amino acids. DNA for the CDR3: TGTGCCAGCAGTGACGCCCCGGACAGGGGAGATCAGCCCCAGCATTTT. Residues: CASSDAPDRGDQPQHF.

This chain connects TRBV9 to TRBJ2-2; D is ambiguous. This CDR3 comprises 14 residues. CDR1 is SGDLS and CDR2 is YYNGEE in the germline V gene. Trimming took 0 bases from V and 6 from J, leaving 9 bases between them. The CDR3 region has the DNA TGTGCCAGCAGCGTAGGGTTAGCTCCCGGGGAGCTGTTTTTT. This encodes CASSVGLAPGELFF.

Judged by abundance, this clone is medium-sized. This sequence joins TRBV11-3 and TRBJ2-3, with D perhaps TRBD2 (7 bases). The CDR3 contains 15 residues. In germline, CDR1 is SGHNT, CDR2 YENEEA. V shed 5 bases and J shed 4 bases, with 16 bases lying between them. This chain's CDR3 is CASSPLGGPADTQYF. CDR3 in DNA: TGTGCCAGCAGCCCCCTCGGGGGGCCAGCAGATACGCAGTATTTT.

The chain joins TRBV9 to TRBJ2-1; 10 nucleotides line up with TRBD2. The CDR3 runs 16 residues. Germline CDR1 reads SGDLS; CDR2 reads YYNGEE. The ends lost 0 bases at V and 7 bases at J; junction bases unmatched: 7. The CDR3 is CASSVGPSGGSNEQFF. CDR3 coding DNA: TGTGCCAGCAGCGTAGGGCCTAGCGGGGGTTCTAATGAGCAGTTCTTC.

The rearrangement uses TRBV10-3 and TRBJ2-2; 9 nucleotides align to TRBD1. V lost 6 bases to trimming and J lost 7 bases; unmatched junction nucleotides: 6. This CDR3 spans 14 amino acids. Germline lookup yields CDR1 ENHRY and CDR2 SYGVKD. The DNA for the CDR3 is TGTGCCATCAGAAGGGACAGGGACATCGGGGAGCTGTTTTTT. This gives the protein CAIRRDRDIGELFF.

V gene TRBV25-1 combines with J gene TRBJ1-1; D ambiguous. There are 14 residues in the CDR3. Per the germline V gene, CDR1 is MGHDK and CDR2 is SYGVNS. Trimming left V 1 base short and J 1 base short, with 7 bases between. The CDR3 reads CASSEFERNTEAFF. For the CDR3, the DNA is TGTGCCAGCAGTGAATTTGAAAGGAACACTGAAGCTTTCTTT.